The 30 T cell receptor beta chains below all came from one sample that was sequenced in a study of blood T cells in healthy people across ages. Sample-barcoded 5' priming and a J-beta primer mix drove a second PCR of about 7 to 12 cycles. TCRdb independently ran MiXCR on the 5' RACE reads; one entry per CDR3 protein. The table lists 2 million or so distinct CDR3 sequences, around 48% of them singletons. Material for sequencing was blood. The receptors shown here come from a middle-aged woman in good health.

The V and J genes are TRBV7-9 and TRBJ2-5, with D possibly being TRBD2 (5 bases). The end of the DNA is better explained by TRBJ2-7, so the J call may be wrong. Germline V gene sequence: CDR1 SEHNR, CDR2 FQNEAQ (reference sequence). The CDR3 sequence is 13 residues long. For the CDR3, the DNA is TGTGCCAGCAGCGGTCCGGGGTTCGACGAGCAGTACTTC. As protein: CASSGPGFDEQYF.

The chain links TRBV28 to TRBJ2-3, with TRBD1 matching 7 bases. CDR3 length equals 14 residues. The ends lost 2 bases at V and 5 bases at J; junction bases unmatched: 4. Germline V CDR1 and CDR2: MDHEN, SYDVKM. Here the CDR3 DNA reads TGTGCCAGCAGTTTAACAGGGGTACAAGATACGCAGTATTTT. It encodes CASSLTGVQDTQYF.

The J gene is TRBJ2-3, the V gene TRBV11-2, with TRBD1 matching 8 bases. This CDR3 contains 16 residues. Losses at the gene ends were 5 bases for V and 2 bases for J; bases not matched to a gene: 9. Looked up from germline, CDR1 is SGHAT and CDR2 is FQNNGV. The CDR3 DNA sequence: TGTGCCAGCAGCCCTAGGTACAGGGGGGTCACAGATACGCAGTATTTT. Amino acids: CASSPRYRGVTDTQYF.

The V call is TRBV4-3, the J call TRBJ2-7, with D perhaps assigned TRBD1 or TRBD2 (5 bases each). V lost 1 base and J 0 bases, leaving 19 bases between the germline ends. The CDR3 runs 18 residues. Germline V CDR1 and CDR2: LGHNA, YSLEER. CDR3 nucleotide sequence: TGCGCCAGCAGCCAAGTTATCTGGGGGACGGAGAGCTCCTACGAGCAGTACTTC. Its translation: CASSQVIWGTESSYEQYF.

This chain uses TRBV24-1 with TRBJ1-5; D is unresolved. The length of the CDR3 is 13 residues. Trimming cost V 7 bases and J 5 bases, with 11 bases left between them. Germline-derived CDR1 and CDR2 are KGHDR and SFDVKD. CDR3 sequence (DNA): TGTGCCACCAGGGCCAGCGGGGATCAGCCCCAGCATTTT. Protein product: CATRASGDQPQHF.

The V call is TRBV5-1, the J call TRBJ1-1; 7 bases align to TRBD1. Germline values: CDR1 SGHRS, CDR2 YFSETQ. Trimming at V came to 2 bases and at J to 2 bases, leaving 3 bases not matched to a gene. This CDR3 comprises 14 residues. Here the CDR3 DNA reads TGCGCCAGCAGCTTTGGGGACAGAAACACTGAAGCTTTCTTT. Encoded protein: CASSFGDRNTEAFF. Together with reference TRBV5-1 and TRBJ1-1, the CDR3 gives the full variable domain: KAGVTQTPRYLIKTRGQQVTLSCSPISGHRSVSWYQQTPGQGLQFLFEYFSETQRNKGNFPGRFSGRQFSNSRSEMNVSTLELGDSALYLCASSFGDRNTEAFFGQGTRLTVV.

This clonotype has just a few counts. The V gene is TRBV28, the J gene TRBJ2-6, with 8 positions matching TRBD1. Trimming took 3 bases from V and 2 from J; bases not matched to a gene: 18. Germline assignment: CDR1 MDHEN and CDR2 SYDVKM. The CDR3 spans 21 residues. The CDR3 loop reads CASSFTYYPTGVLPGANVLTF. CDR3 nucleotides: TGTGCCAGCAGTTTTACCTACTATCCGACAGGGGTACTACCTGGGGCCAACGTCCTGACTTTC. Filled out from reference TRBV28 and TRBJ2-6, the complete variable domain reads DVKVTQSSRYLVKRTGEKVFLECVQDMDHENMFWYRQDPGLGLRLIYFSYDVKMKEKGDIPEGYSVSREKKERFSLILESASTNQTSMYLCASSFTYYPTGVLPGANVLTFGAGSRLTVL.

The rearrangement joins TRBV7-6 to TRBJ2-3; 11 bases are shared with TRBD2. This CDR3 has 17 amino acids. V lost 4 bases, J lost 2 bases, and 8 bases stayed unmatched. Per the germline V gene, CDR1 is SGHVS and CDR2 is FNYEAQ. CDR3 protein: CASSSFLAGGTTDTQYF. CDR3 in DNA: TGTGCCAGCAGCTCCTTTCTAGCGGGGGGCACCACAGATACGCAGTATTTT.

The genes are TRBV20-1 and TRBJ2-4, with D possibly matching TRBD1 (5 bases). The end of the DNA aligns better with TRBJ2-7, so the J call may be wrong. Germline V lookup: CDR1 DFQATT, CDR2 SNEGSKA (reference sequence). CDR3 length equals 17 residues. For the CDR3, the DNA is TGCAGTGCAAAGGACATAGACGTCGGGTCACTGAGAAACGAGCAGTACTTC. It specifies CSAKDIDVGSLRNEQYF.

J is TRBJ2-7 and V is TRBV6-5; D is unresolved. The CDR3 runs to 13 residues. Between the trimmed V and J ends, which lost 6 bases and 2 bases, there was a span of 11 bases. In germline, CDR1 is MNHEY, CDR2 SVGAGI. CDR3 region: CASRGYSTYEQYF. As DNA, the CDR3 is TGTGCCAGCAGAGGATATTCTACCTACGAGCAGTACTTC.

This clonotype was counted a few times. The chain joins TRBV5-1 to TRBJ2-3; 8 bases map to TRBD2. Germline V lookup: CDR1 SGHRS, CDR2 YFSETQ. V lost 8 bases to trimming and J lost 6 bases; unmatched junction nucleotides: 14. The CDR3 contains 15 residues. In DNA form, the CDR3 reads TGCGCCAGTGCGGCGGGGGGACCCACGTACGATACGCAGTATTTT. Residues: CASAAGGPTYDTQYF.

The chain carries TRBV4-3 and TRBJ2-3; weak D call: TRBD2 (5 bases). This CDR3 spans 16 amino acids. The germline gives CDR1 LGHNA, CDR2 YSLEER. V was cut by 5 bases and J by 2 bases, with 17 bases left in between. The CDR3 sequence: CASSFFGGRYTDTQYF. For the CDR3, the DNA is TGCGCCAGCAGCTTTTTCGGAGGACGGTACACAGATACGCAGTATTTT.

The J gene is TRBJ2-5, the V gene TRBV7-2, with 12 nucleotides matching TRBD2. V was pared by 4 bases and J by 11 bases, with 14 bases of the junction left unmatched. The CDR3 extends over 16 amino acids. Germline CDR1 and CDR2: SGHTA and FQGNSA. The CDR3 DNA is TGTGCCAGCAGCTACTACCCTAGCGGGGGGGCCAATGAGCAGTACTTC. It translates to CASSYYPSGGANEQYF.

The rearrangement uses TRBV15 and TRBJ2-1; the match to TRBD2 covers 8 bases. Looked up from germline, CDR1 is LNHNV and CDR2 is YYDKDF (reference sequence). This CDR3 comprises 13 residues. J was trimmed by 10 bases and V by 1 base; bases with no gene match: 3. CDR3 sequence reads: CATSRVAGGEQFF. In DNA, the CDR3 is TGTGCCACCAGCAGAGTCGCGGGAGGCGAGCAGTTCTTC.

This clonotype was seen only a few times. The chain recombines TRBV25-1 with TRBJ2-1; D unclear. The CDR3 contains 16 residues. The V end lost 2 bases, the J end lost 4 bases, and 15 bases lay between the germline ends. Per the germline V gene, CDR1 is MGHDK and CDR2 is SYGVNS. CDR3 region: CASSELGSRVYNEQFF. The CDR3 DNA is TGTGCCAGCAGTGAACTAGGCAGTCGGGTATACAATGAGCAGTTCTTC.

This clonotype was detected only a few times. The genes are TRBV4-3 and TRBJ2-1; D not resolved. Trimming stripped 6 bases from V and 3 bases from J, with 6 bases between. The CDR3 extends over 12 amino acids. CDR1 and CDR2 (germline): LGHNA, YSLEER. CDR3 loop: CASSDVYNEQFF. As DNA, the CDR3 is TGCGCCAGCAGTGACGTCTACAATGAGCAGTTCTTC.

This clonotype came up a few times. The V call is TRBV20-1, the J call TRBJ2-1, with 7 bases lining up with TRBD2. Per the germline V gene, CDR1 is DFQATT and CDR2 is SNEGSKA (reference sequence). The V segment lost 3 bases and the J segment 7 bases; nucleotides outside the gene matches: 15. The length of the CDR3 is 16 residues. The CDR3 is CSASGPSAGGSNEQFF. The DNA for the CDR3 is TGCAGTGCTAGTGGACCCTCTGCCGGGGGGTCTAATGAGCAGTTCTTC.

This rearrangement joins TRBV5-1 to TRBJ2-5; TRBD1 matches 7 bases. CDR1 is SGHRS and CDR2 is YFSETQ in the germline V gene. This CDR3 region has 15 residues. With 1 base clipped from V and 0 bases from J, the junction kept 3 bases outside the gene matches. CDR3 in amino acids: CASSLMGQNQETQYF. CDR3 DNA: TGCGCCAGCAGCTTGATGGGACAGAACCAAGAGACCCAGTACTTC.

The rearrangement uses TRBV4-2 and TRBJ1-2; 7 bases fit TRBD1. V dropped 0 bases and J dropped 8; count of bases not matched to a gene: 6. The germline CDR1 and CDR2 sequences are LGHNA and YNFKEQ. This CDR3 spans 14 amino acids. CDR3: CASSQDPPGGGYTF. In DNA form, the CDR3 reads TGTGCCAGCAGCCAAGATCCCCCAGGGGGAGGCTACACCTTC.

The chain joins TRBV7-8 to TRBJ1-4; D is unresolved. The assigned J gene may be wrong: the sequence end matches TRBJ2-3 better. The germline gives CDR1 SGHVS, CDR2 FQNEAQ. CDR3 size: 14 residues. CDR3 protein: CAGSDRASQVVQYF. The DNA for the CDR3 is TGTGCCGGAAGCGACCGAGCGAGTCAGGTCGTGCAGTATTTT.

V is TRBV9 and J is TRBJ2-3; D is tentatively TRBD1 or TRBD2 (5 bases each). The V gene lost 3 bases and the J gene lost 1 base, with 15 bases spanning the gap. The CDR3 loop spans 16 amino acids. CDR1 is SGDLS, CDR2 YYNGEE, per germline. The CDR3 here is CASSAAGAGGTDTQYF. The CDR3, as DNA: TGTGCCAGCAGCGCGGCCGGGGCAGGTGGCACAGATACGCAGTATTTT.

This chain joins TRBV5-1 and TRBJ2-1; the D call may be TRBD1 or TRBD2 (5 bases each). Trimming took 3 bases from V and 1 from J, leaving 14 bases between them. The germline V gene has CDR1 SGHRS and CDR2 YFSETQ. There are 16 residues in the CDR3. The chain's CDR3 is CASSWTRGASYNEQFF. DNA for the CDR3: TGCGCCAGCAGCTGGACCCGGGGCGCATCCTACAATGAGCAGTTCTTC.

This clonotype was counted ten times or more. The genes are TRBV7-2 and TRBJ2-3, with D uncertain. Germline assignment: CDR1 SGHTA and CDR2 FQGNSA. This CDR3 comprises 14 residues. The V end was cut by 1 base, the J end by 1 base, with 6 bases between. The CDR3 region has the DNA TGTGCCAGCAGCTTAGACTGGGGCACAGATACGCAGTATTTT. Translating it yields CASSLDWGTDTQYF.

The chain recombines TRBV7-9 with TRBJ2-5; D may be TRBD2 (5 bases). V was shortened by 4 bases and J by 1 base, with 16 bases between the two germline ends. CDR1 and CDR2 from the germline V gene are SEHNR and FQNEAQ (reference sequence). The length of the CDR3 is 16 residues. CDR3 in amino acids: CASSSQSFLAQETQYF. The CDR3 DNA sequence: TGTGCCAGCAGCTCTCAGTCATTCCTAGCCCAAGAGACCCAGTACTTC.

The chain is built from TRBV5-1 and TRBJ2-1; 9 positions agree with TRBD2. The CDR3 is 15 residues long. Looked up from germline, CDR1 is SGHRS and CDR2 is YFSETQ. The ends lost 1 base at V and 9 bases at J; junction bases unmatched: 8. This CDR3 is CASSLIGTSSGEQFF. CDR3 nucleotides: TGCGCCAGCAGCTTGATAGGGACTAGCAGTGGTGAGCAGTTCTTC.

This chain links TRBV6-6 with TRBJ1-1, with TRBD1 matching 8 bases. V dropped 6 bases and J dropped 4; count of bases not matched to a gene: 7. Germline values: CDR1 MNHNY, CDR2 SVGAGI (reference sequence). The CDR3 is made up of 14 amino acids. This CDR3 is CASSIRGPGTEAFF. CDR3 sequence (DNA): TGTGCCAGCAGCATCAGGGGGCCAGGCACTGAAGCTTTCTTT.

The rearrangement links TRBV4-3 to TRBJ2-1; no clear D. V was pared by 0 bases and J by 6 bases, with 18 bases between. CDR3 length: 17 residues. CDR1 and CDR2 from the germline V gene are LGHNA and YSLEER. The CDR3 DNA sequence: TGCGCCAGCAGCCAAGAAGGACGAGGAAACAAGGGCAATGAGCAGTTCTTC. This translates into CASSQEGRGNKGNEQFF.

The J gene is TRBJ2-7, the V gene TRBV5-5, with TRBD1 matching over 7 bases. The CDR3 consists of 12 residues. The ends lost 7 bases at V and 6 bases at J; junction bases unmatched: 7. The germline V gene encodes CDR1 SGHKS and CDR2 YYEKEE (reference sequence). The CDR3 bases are TGTGCCAGCGAGAACAGGGGTGCCGAGCAGTACTTC. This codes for CASENRGAEQYF. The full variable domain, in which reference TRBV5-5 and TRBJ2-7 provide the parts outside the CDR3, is DAGVTQSPTHLIKTRGQQVTLRCSPISGHKSVSWYQQVLGQGPQFIFQYYEKEERGRGNFPDRFSARQFPNYSSELNVNALLLGDSALYLCASENRGAEQYFGPGTRLTVT.

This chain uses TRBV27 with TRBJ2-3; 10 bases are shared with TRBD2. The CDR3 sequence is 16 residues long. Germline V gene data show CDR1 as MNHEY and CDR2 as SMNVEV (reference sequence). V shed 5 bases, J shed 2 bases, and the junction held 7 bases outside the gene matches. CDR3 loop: CASSLGLAEPTDTQYF. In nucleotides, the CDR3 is TGTGCCAGCAGTCTCGGACTAGCGGAGCCCACAGATACGCAGTATTTT.

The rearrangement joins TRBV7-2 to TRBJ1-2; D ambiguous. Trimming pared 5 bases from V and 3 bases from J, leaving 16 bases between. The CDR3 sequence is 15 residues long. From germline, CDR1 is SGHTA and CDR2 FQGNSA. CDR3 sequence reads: CASSPYPVRDYGYTF. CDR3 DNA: TGTGCCAGCAGCCCCTACCCCGTCCGGGACTATGGCTACACCTTC. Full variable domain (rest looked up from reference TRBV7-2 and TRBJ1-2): GAGVSQSPSNKVTEKGKDVELRCDPISGHTALYWYRQSLGQGLEFLIYFQGNSAPDKSGLPSDRFSAERTGGSVSTLTIQRTQQEDSAVYLCASSPYPVRDYGYTFGSGTRLTVV.